The 26 T cell receptor beta chains presented below share a single source sample, sequenced in a study of blood T cell repertoires in COVID-19. TCRdb's table, derived via immunoSEQ multiplex PCR, lists solely in-frame clones and lacks some. This table holds under 200,000 clones, about nine tenths found once. The specimen sequenced was peripheral blood. All receptors come from a woman in her 70s with acute or convalescent COVID-19.

The chain joins TRBV7-3 to TRBJ2-1; tentative D call: TRBD2 (5 bases). The CDR3 totals 17 residues. The germline CDR1 and CDR2 sequences are SGHTA and FQGTGA. Trimming removed 5 bases from V and 0 bases from J, with 17 bases in between. CDR3 region: CASSPKSDFSSYNEQFF. Here the CDR3 DNA reads TGTGCCAGCAGCCCAAAGTCGGACTTTAGCTCCTACAATGAGCAGTTCTTC.

The CDR3 region is CATSVPGRSSYEQYF. DNA of the CDR3: TGTGCCACCAGCGTCCCAGGGCGGAGCTCCTACGAGCAGTACTTC. The V call is TRBV15, the J call TRBJ2-7, with D possibly matching TRBD1 (5 bases). Trimming took off 5 bases at V and 0 bases at J, with 14 bases between the two ends. Germline CDR1 LNHNV, CDR2 YYDKDF (reference sequence). The CDR3 extends over 15 amino acids.

The chain is built from TRBV5-4 and TRBJ1-4; TRBD1 might be the D (6 bases). Trimming took 3 bases from V and 0 from J, leaving 9 bases between them. The germline CDR1 and CDR2 sequences are SGHNT and YYREEE (reference sequence). This CDR3 has 15 amino acids. CDR3 loop: CASSWGTSTNEKLFF. The CDR3 bases are TGTGCCAGCAGCTGGGGGACATCAACTAATGAAAAACTGTTTTTT.

The chain links TRBV9 to TRBJ2-5; 12 bases agree with TRBD2. The CDR3 runs to 16 residues. Germline assignment: CDR1 SGDLS and CDR2 YYNGEE. The V and J ends lost 3 bases and 5 bases, in that order; junction bases with no gene match: 8. As DNA, the CDR3 is TGTGCCAGCAGCGCCTCAGTTCTAGCGGGAGGGGAGACCCAGTACTTC. It codes for CASSASVLAGGETQYF.

The chain combines TRBV28 with TRBJ1-5, with 7 bases fitting TRBD1. The CDR3 loop spans 16 amino acids. The J segment lost 1 base and the V segment lost 8 bases, leaving 11 bases of the junction unmatched. Looked up from germline, CDR1 is MDHEN and CDR2 is SYDVKM. The CDR3 loop reads CASGTGVEMSNQPQHF. The CDR3 DNA sequence: TGTGCCAGCGGAACAGGGGTCGAAATGAGCAATCAGCCCCAGCATTTT. The full variable domain, with the rest looked up from reference TRBV28 and TRBJ1-5, is DVKVTQSSRYLVKRTGEKVFLECVQDMDHENMFWYRQDPGLGLRLIYFSYDVKMKEKGDIPEGYSVSREKKERFSLILESASTNQTSMYLCASGTGVEMSNQPQHFGDGTRLSIL.

This clone was found a few times. V and J are TRBV5-1 and TRBJ2-2; no clear D gene. CDR1 and CDR2 from the germline V gene are SGHRS and YFSETQ. V lost 0 bases, J lost 0 bases, and 6 bases lay in between. The CDR3 covers 15 residues. CDR3 in amino acids: CASSLAGPNTGELFF. The DNA of the CDR3 is TGCGCCAGCAGCTTGGCAGGTCCGAACACCGGGGAGCTGTTTTTT.

This sequence joins TRBV11-2 and TRBJ2-1; 8 bases align to TRBD2. Germline assignment: CDR1 SGHAT and CDR2 FQNNGV. The CDR3 totals 14 residues. Trimming at V came to 1 base and at J to 6 bases, leaving 2 bases not matched to a gene. In DNA form, the CDR3 reads TGTGCCAGCAGCTTAGCGGGAGGGCCCAATGAGCAGTTCTTC. Protein product: CASSLAGGPNEQFF.

Written as DNA, the CDR3 is TGTGCCAGCTCACGACAGGGATTTGAGACCCAGTACTTC. Its translation is CASSRQGFETQYF. V and J are TRBV18 and TRBJ2-5, with 7 positions matching TRBD1. Germline V lookup: CDR1 KGHSH, CDR2 LQKENI. The junction had 4 bases not matched to a gene; V was cut back by 4 bases and J by 5 bases. This CDR3 has 13 residues.

This clone was seen only once. The V and J genes are TRBV6-6 and TRBJ2-4; 11 bases line up with TRBD2. Unmatched junction bases numbered 11, after V lost 6 bases and J lost 7 bases. CDR1 and CDR2 (germline): MNHNY, SVGAGI (reference sequence). The CDR3 runs 16 residues. This CDR3 reads CASSRLLAGGGNIQYF. As DNA, the CDR3 is TGTGCCAGCAGCAGACTCCTAGCGGGGGGCGGGAACATTCAGTACTTC.

V gene TRBV9 combines with J gene TRBJ1-5; 8 bases line up with TRBD1. J gave up 3 bases and V 3 bases, and 5 bases lay outside the gene matches. The germline gives CDR1 SGDLS, CDR2 YYNGEE. The CDR3 contains 15 residues. The CDR3 sequence is CASSAGQVDNQPQHF. The CDR3 nucleotides read TGTGCCAGCAGCGCGGGACAGGTAGACAATCAGCCCCAGCATTTT.

J is TRBJ2-1 and V is TRBV11-2; D is perhaps TRBD1 (5 bases). The CDR3 consists of 13 residues. V lost 2 bases, J lost 6 bases, and 8 bases lay in between. Germline CDR1 reads SGHAT; CDR2 reads FQNNGV. The CDR3 spells CASSLKGSNEQFF. The CDR3, as DNA: TGTGCCAGCAGCTTAAAGGGGTCCAATGAGCAGTTCTTC.

The rearrangement links TRBV3-1 (or the pseudogene TRBV3-2) to TRBJ2-1; a possible D gene is TRBD1 (6 bases). Germline V gene sequence: CDR1 LGHDT, CDR2 YNNKEL (reference sequence). CDR3 length equals 15 residues. The V and J ends lost 1 base and 6 bases respectively, with 13 bases between them. CDR3 nucleotide sequence: TGTGCCAGCAGCCAAGGCAGACAGGCCCCCAATGAGCAGTTCTTC. It encodes CASSQGRQAPNEQFF.

The chain couples TRBV19 to TRBJ2-1; 10 positions match TRBD2. The CDR3 totals 15 residues. V dropped 3 bases and J dropped 10; count of bases not matched to a gene: 9. Germline V gene lookup returns CDR1 LNHDA and CDR2 SQIVND (reference sequence). CDR3 region: CASSILAGAPGEQFF. The CDR3 bases are TGTGCCAGTAGTATCCTAGCGGGGGCGCCCGGGGAGCAGTTCTTC.

The gene calls are TRBV7-2 and TRBJ1-4; perhaps TRBD1 as D (6 bases). V lost 2 bases to trimming and J lost 8 bases, with 15 bases between them. Germline loops: CDR1 SGHTA, CDR2 FQGNSA. This CDR3 comprises 15 residues. Here the CDR3 reads CASSLTTEGGEKLFF. The CDR3 nucleotides are TGTGCCAGCAGCTTAACTACTGAGGGGGGGGAAAAACTGTTTTTT.

This clone was detected a few times. This chain joins TRBV7-9 and TRBJ1-5, with D unresolved. Germline V gene sequence: CDR1 SEHNR, CDR2 FQNEAQ (reference sequence). V was trimmed by 5 bases and J by 0 bases, leaving 14 bases between them. The CDR3 length is 16 residues. This CDR3 reads CASSQATGYSNQPQHF. The CDR3 nucleotides are TGTGCCAGCAGCCAGGCTACGGGGTATAGCAATCAGCCCCAGCATTTT.

This chain connects TRBV9 to TRBJ2-3; D possibly corresponds to TRBD1 (6 bases). Per germline, CDR1 SGDLS and CDR2 YYNGEE. The V gene lost 4 bases and the J gene lost 4 bases, with 13 bases spanning the gap. The CDR3 has 14 amino acids. CDR3 sequence (DNA): TGTGCCAGCAGCCCGGGTACAGGGTCAGATACGCAGTATTTT. Translated: CASSPGTGSDTQYF.

The gene calls are TRBV6-6 and TRBJ2-2, with 13 nucleotides matching TRBD2. CDR3 length equals 15 residues. Germline CDR1 reads MNHNY; CDR2 reads SVGAGI (reference sequence). V dropped 6 bases and J dropped 5; count of bases not matched to a gene: 3. The CDR3 region is CASRPGLAGTGELFF. For the CDR3, the DNA is TGTGCCAGCAGGCCGGGACTAGCGGGAACCGGGGAGCTGTTTTTT.

The CDR3 sequence is CASSESIGNTIYF. CDR3 coding DNA: TGTGCCAGCAGTGAATCTATCGGAAACACCATATATTTT. V is TRBV25-1 and J is TRBJ1-3; no clear D. Germline-derived CDR1 and CDR2 are MGHDK and SYGVNS. V lost 1 base and J 4 bases, leaving 5 bases between the germline ends. This CDR3 spans 13 amino acids. The full variable domain, completed using reference TRBV25-1 and TRBJ1-3, is EADIYQTPRYLVIGTGKKITLECSQTMGHDKMYWYQQDPGMELHLIHYSYGVNSTEKGDLSSESTVSRIRTEHFPLTLESARPSHTSQYLCASSESIGNTIYFGEGSWLTVV.

CDR3 nucleotide sequence: TGTGCCAGCAGCCAAGGACCCGGGACATCCTCCTACGAGCAGTACTTC. This encodes CASSQGPGTSSYEQYF. The V call is TRBV3-1 (or the pseudogene TRBV3-2), the J call TRBJ2-7; tentatively, D is TRBD1 (6 bases). The CDR3 is 16 residues long. Germline-derived CDR1 and CDR2 are LGHDT and YNNKEL (reference sequence). V gave up 1 base and J gave up 0 bases, with 13 bases separating them.

CDR3 sequence (DNA): TGTGCCAGCAGCCAAGGGACAGGGGCAAATTCACCCCTCCACTTT. Its translation: CASSQGTGANSPLHF. This sequence joins TRBV3-1 (or the pseudogene TRBV3-2) and TRBJ1-6, with 9 bases that match TRBD1. The CDR3 consists of 15 residues. The V and J ends lost 1 base and 7 bases, in that order; junction bases with no gene match: 2. The germline CDR1 and CDR2 sequences are LGHDT and YNNKEL (reference sequence).

This rearrangement joins TRBV2 to TRBJ1-2; D perhaps matches TRBD1 (5 bases). Germline V gene sequence: CDR1 SNHLY, CDR2 FYNNEI. Trimming stripped 0 bases from V and 6 bases from J, with 14 bases between. The CDR3 is 15 residues long. The CDR3 region is CASSEAVAGWNGYTF. CDR3 nucleotide sequence: TGTGCCAGCAGTGAAGCGGTGGCAGGGTGGAATGGCTACACCTTC.

The chain couples TRBV7-2 to TRBJ2-3, with 10 bases matching TRBD2. Trimming at V came to 4 bases and at J to 4 bases, leaving 11 bases not matched to a gene. The CDR3 has 17 residues. Germline CDR1 and CDR2: SGHTA and FQGNSA. The CDR3 reads CASSSRAGTSVPDTQYF. DNA for the CDR3: TGTGCCAGCAGCTCACGGGCTGGGACTAGCGTTCCAGATACGCAGTATTTT.

J is TRBJ2-1 and V is TRBV2, with 10 bases identical to TRBD2. There are 16 residues in the CDR3. Trimming took 6 bases from V and 0 from J; bases not matched to a gene: 5. Germline CDR1 SNHLY, CDR2 FYNNEI. The CDR3 region is CASSQGLAASYNEQFF. The CDR3 DNA reads TGTGCCAGCAGCCAAGGACTAGCGGCCTCCTACAATGAGCAGTTCTTC.

The chain recombines TRBV12-5 with TRBJ2-1, with TRBD2 as a possible D gene (5 bases). From germline, CDR1 is LGHNT and CDR2 FRNRAP. Trimming stripped 2 bases from V and 0 bases from J, with 14 bases between. CDR3 size: 17 residues. This CDR3 is CASGLMPGSGSYNEQFF. CDR3 coding DNA: TGTGCTAGTGGTTTGATGCCGGGGAGCGGCTCCTACAATGAGCAGTTCTTC.

Written as DNA, the CDR3 is TGTGCCACCAGCAGAGACTACACCGGGGAGCTGTTTTTT. Protein sequence: CATSRDYTGELFF. The chain uses TRBV15 and TRBJ2-2; D is undetermined. The CDR3 sequence is 13 residues long. Between the trimmed V and J ends, which lost 0 bases and 3 bases, there was a span of 2 bases. CDR1 is LNHNV, CDR2 YYDKDF, per germline (reference sequence).

This clone was seen just once. The chain carries TRBV4-3 and TRBJ2-7, with 8 nucleotides matching TRBD1. The CDR3 sequence is 15 residues long. The V and J ends lost 0 bases and 4 bases, in that order; junction bases with no gene match: 5. The V gene's germline CDR1 is LGHNA and CDR2 YSLEER. The CDR3, as DNA: TGCGCCAGCAGCCAAGATTCGACAGGGGCATACGAGCAGTACTTC. It codes for CASSQDSTGAYEQYF.